The 28 T cell receptor beta chains given below trace back to one sample, sequenced in a study of human T cells and chemical hapten exposure. Time point reported: patch test 3, about 24 weeks after DPC sensitization. Described treatment: therapeutic diphenylcyclopropenone sensitization with weekly scalp DPC. Each CDR3 protein gets one entry after TCRdb re-called the RACE reads with MiXCR. Of roughly 200,000 distinct CDR3 sequences detected, about 22% appear once; the ten largest clones hold approximately 2.5%. Specimen: whole blood, collected in connection with sensitization to the hapten diphenylcyclopropenone (DPC). The receptor source for this set is a woman aged 40-49 years with alopecia areata. Some clones in this sample may be carry-over from other donors' samples.

The chain employs TRBV20-1 and TRBJ2-3; 7 bases agree with TRBD2. CDR1 is DFQATT and CDR2 is SNEGSKA in the germline V gene (reference sequence). The V and J ends lost 0 bases and 7 bases, in that order; junction bases with no gene match: 10. There are 15 residues in the CDR3. CDR3 region: CSARDMGEGPNTQYF. In DNA form, the CDR3 reads TGCAGTGCTAGAGATATGGGGGAGGGCCCAAATACGCAGTATTTT.

This clonotype was seen only a few times. The chain couples TRBV20-1 to TRBJ2-1; 10 bases are a match to TRBD2. The V gene end was trimmed by 5 bases and the J gene end by 9 bases; junction bases not matched to a gene: 10. This CDR3 contains 14 residues. The germline V gene encodes CDR1 DFQATT and CDR2 SNEGSKA (reference sequence). As DNA, the CDR3 is TGCAGTGCTGCTGGCCTAGCGGGAGTGGTTGAGCAGTTCTTC. It translates to CSAAGLAGVVEQFF.

The J gene is TRBJ2-2, the V gene TRBV6-5, with D hard to call. The V end lost 5 bases, the J end lost 8 bases, and 9 bases lay between the germline ends. The germline V gene has CDR1 MNHEY and CDR2 SVGAGI. This CDR3 spans 12 amino acids. This chain's CDR3 is CASSIQIGELFF. CDR3 coding DNA: TGTGCCAGCAGTATACAAATAGGGGAGCTGTTTTTT.

The sample holds a few counts of this clonotype. The chain employs TRBV4-1 and TRBJ2-2; TRBD1 matches at 8 bases. The CDR3 consists of 14 residues. Trimming at V came to 5 bases and at J to 8 bases, leaving 7 bases not matched to a gene. Germline V gene data show CDR1 as MGHRA and CDR2 as YSYEKL. CDR3 sequence (DNA): TGCGCCAGCAGCGAAGGACAGGGATCGGGGGAGCTGTTTTTT. This translates into CASSEGQGSGELFF.

The chain uses TRBV9 and TRBJ1-3; D not resolved. The germline V gene encodes CDR1 SGDLS and CDR2 YYNGEE. The CDR3 covers 16 residues. V gave up 0 bases and J gave up 0 bases, with 10 bases separating them. CDR3 bases: TGTGCCAGCAGCGTAGCCGCAGGAAGCTCTGGAAACACCATATATTTT. As protein: CASSVAAGSSGNTIYF.

CDR3 amino acids: CASSSYQPQHF. The CDR3 nucleotides are TGTGCCAGCAGTTCATATCAGCCCCAGCATTTT. The genes are TRBV28 and TRBJ1-5; D remains ambiguous. Germline values: CDR1 MDHEN, CDR2 SYDVKM. V was clipped by 4 bases and J by 5 bases, with 3 bases between them. The length of the CDR3 is 11 residues.

The chain carries TRBV11-2 and TRBJ2-5; D not resolved. Germline V CDR1 and CDR2: SGHAT, FQNNGV. V was clipped by 5 bases and J by 1 base, with 5 bases between them. The CDR3 runs to 12 residues. The CDR3 loop is CASSVTQETQYF. The CDR3, as DNA: TGTGCCAGCAGCGTCACCCAAGAGACCCAGTACTTC.

V and J are TRBV6-6 and TRBJ2-1; 8 nucleotides align to TRBD2. V dropped 6 bases and J dropped 7; count of bases not matched to a gene: 8. The CDR3 is made up of 14 amino acids. Germline CDR1 is MNHNY and CDR2 is SVGAGI (reference sequence). The CDR3 loop reads CASRPGRGGNEQFF. The CDR3 DNA sequence: TGTGCCAGCAGGCCCGGGAGGGGCGGAAATGAGCAGTTCTTC.

The chain is built from TRBV7-9 and TRBJ2-4; a possible D gene is TRBD1 (6 bases). V dropped 4 bases and J dropped 5 bases, with 12 bases sitting between them. CDR3 length equals 14 residues. Germline CDR1 SEHNR, CDR2 FQNEAQ (reference sequence). CDR3 amino acids: CASSSQDRENIQYF. The CDR3 region has the DNA TGTGCCAGCAGCTCACAGGACAGAGAAAACATTCAGTACTTC.

The CDR3 loop is CAISEGSQPQHF. In DNA, the CDR3 is TGTGCCATCAGTGAAGGTTCGCAGCCCCAGCATTTT. The chain carries TRBV10-3 and TRBJ1-5; D not resolved. Looked up from germline, CDR1 is ENHRY and CDR2 is SYGVKD. This CDR3 is 12 amino acids long. V was trimmed by 3 bases and J by 7 bases, leaving 7 bases between them.

This clonotype appeared a few times. The chain joins TRBV28 to TRBJ2-1; D remains ambiguous. This CDR3 contains 17 residues. Germline V gives CDR1 MDHEN, CDR2 SYDVKM. V lost 5 bases to trimming and J lost 0 bases, with 17 bases between them. This chain's CDR3 is CASSVSPVQNSYNEQFF. The CDR3 DNA is TGTGCCAGCAGTGTGTCCCCGGTCCAGAACTCCTACAATGAGCAGTTCTTC.

The chain employs TRBV10-3 and TRBJ2-5, with TRBD2 matching 12 bases. This CDR3 is built from 14 residues. V dropped 8 bases and J dropped 5; count of bases not matched to a gene: 6. CDR1 is ENHRY and CDR2 is SYGVKD in the germline V gene. In nucleotides, the CDR3 is TGTGCCATCTCTAGCGGGAGGGCCTATGAGACCCAGTACTTC. Translation gives CAISSGRAYETQYF.

The CDR3 sequence: CASSFALAGNTDTQYF. The CDR3, as DNA: TGCGCCAGCAGCTTCGCCCTAGCGGGGAACACAGATACGCAGTATTTT. V is TRBV5-1 and J is TRBJ2-3; TRBD2 agrees at 9 bases. CDR3 size: 16 residues. Germline CDR1 reads SGHRS; CDR2 reads YFSETQ. V was pared by 2 bases and J by 2 bases, with 6 bases of the junction left unmatched.

The chain links TRBV12-3 or TRBV12-4 to TRBJ2-1; tentatively, D is TRBD2 (6 bases). Trimming took 7 bases from V and 12 from J, leaving 22 bases between them. The CDR3 has 14 amino acids. The CDR3 DNA follows: TGTGCCAGCAAACTAGCTCGGTCGGCGGTGGGGCAGTTCTTC. Amino acids: CASKLARSAVGQFF.

This clonotype was detected many times. The J gene is TRBJ2-1, the V gene TRBV5-5; 14 positions agree with TRBD2. There are 16 residues in the CDR3. The ends lost 4 bases at V and 9 bases at J; junction bases unmatched: 9. Germline V gene sequence: CDR1 SGHKS, CDR2 YYEKEE (reference sequence). As DNA, the CDR3 is TGTGCCAGCAGCCCACCGGGACTAGCGGGAGTGGGTGAGCAGTTCTTC. Its translation: CASSPPGLAGVGEQFF.

As for this clonotype: One end of the junction fails to match germline, which may point to a read error. The chain carries TRBV6-6 and TRBJ2-5; TRBD2 might be the D (6 bases). The CDR3 covers 11 residues. Germline-derived CDR1 and CDR2 are MNHNY and SVGAGI (reference sequence). The CDR3 is CASSHGGPLNF. Written as DNA, the CDR3 is TGTGCCAGCAGTCACGGGGGACCCCTGAACTTC.

The chain is built from TRBV28 and TRBJ2-7; D is unresolved. Deletions cut 6 bases from V and 6 bases from J, with 12 bases between. CDR1 is MDHEN, CDR2 SYDVKM, per germline. The CDR3 loop spans 12 amino acids. The chain's CDR3 is CASRSTEPEQYF. The DNA for the CDR3 is TGTGCCAGCAGGTCTACCGAGCCCGAGCAGTACTTC.

This clonotype was observed a few times. The rearrangement links TRBV20-1 to TRBJ2-1, with D possibly being TRBD2 (6 bases). Germline CDR1 is DFQATT and CDR2 is SNEGSKA (reference sequence). The CDR3 consists of 14 residues. V dropped 3 bases and J dropped 3 bases, with 12 bases sitting between them. The CDR3 nucleotides are TGCAGTGCTAGTGCTGCGGGGAGCTACAATGAGCAGTTCTTC. It specifies CSASAAGSYNEQFF.

This clonotype was detected only a few times. The chain links TRBV5-1 to TRBJ2-2, with D perhaps TRBD1 (5 bases). Trimming removed 4 bases from V and 4 bases from J, with 11 bases in between. The CDR3 loop spans 14 amino acids. CDR1 SGHRS and CDR2 YFSETQ come from the germline V gene. The CDR3 DNA sequence: TGCGCCAGCAGCCCCGCAGGGCTCACCGGGGAGCTGTTTTTT. Translation: CASSPAGLTGELFF.

This chain uses TRBV5-4 with TRBJ2-2; D possibly corresponds to TRBD2 (5 bases). Trimming took off 5 bases at V and 4 bases at J, with 15 bases between the two ends. CDR3 length: 15 residues. Germline V CDR1 and CDR2: SGHNT, YYREEE (reference sequence). CDR3 sequence: CASRPSDYLTGELFF. DNA for the CDR3: TGTGCCAGCAGACCCTCCGACTATCTCACCGGGGAGCTGTTTTTT.

This clonotype was seen a handful of times. The rearrangement links TRBV2 to TRBJ1-1, with unresolved D. V dropped 6 bases and J dropped 2 bases, with 10 bases sitting between them. CDR1 SNHLY and CDR2 FYNNEI come from the germline V gene. The CDR3 covers 13 residues. CDR3: CASRLQSNTEAFF. The CDR3 DNA reads TGTGCCAGCAGACTACAGAGTAACACTGAAGCTTTCTTT.

The V gene is TRBV18, the J gene TRBJ2-1; D is perhaps TRBD1 or TRBD2 (5 bases each). This CDR3 is built from 12 residues. Trimming left V 6 bases short and J 6 bases short, with 9 bases between. CDR1 is KGHSH and CDR2 is LQKENI in the germline V gene. The DNA of the CDR3 is TGTGCCAGCTCCCTCGGGGCCAATGAGCAGTTCTTC. This translates into CASSLGANEQFF. Looking up the rest from reference TRBV18 and TRBJ2-1 gives the full variable domain: NAGVMQNPRHLVRRRGQEARLRCSPMKGHSHVYWYRQLPEEGLKFMVYLQKENIIDESGMPKERFSAEFPKEGPSILRIQQVVRGDSAAYFCASSLGANEQFFGPGTRLTVL.

This clonotype showed up just a few times. This chain joins TRBV24-1 and TRBJ2-3, with a weak D call TRBD2 (5 bases). V lost 4 bases to trimming and J lost 1 base, with 11 bases between them. This CDR3 has 15 residues. The germline V gene encodes CDR1 KGHDR and CDR2 SFDVKD. CDR3 in amino acids: CATSDGLERTDTQYF. The CDR3 nucleotides read TGTGCCACCAGTGACGGACTGGAACGCACAGATACGCAGTATTTT.

V is TRBV5-1 and J is TRBJ1-6, with a tentative D call TRBD1 (5 bases). Germline V gene sequence: CDR1 SGHRS, CDR2 YFSETQ. Trimming removed 3 bases at V and 11 bases at J, with 15 bases between. The CDR3 consists of 14 residues. The DNA of the CDR3 is TGCGCCAGCAGCTCCGGGGACGAAGGAGCACCCCTCCACTTT. As protein: CASSSGDEGAPLHF.

The CDR3, as DNA: TGCGCCAGCACCGCTCTAGGGACAGGGGTGGGCAACGAGCAGTACTTC. The encoded protein is CASTALGTGVGNEQYF. This rearrangement joins TRBV5-1 to TRBJ2-7; TRBD1 matches 10 bases. The CDR3 sequence is 16 residues long. V was pared by 6 bases and J by 5 bases, with 14 bases of the junction left unmatched. Germline V gives CDR1 SGHRS, CDR2 YFSETQ.

The V and J genes are TRBV29-1 and TRBJ1-6; TRBD1 matches 10 bases. CDR3 length equals 13 residues. The V gene's germline CDR1 is SQVTM and CDR2 ANQGSEA. CDR3 DNA sequence: TGCAGTGGCTGGGGACAGGGGAATTCACCCCTCCACTTT. This codes for CSGWGQGNSPLHF.

The CDR3 nucleotides are TGCAGCGTTGATCCTGCGGGAGGGTGGACAGATACGCAGTATTTT. Protein sequence: CSVDPAGGWTDTQYF. The chain employs TRBV29-1 and TRBJ2-3; 9 bases map to TRBD2. This CDR3 has 15 residues. Germline loops: CDR1 SQVTM, CDR2 ANQGSEA. V gave up 3 bases and J gave up 3 bases; unmatched junction bases: 7.

In this sample, this clonotype turned up a few times. This sequence joins TRBV27 and TRBJ2-1; 11 positions match TRBD2. From germline, CDR1 is MNHEY and CDR2 SMNVEV (reference sequence). CDR3 length: 13 residues. V was pared by 6 bases and J by 8 bases, with 3 bases of the junction left unmatched. The CDR3 nucleotides are TGTGCCAGCAGGGGGACTAGCGGCGATGAGCAGTTCTTC. The encoded protein is CASRGTSGDEQFF.